In this sample, the clone carrying this TCR beta chain turned up once. Its antigen is unidentified. This entry is derived from a study of OX40 agonist ivuxolimab in advanced cancers. In the study overall: Patients receiving dose escalation had hepatocellular carcinoma, melanoma, renal cell or head and neck cancer. A male proportion of about 86% was recorded, with mean age around 55 years and range about 23 to 80. Study-wide results and caveats: Expanded peripheral T-cell antigen specificity went undetermined.

Some clones are missing from TCRdb's copy, which holds only in-frame ones; the method was immunoSEQ multiplex PCR. The data hold 70,000 to 95,000 clones, with about 90% observed a single time. Material: CD4+ or CD8+ T cells sorted from blood, obtained in a trial of the OX40 agonist ivuxolimab. This clonotype was sampled from an adult with an advanced solid tumor such as melanoma, head and neck, liver or kidney cancer.

CDR3 in amino acids: CASSLRLAGVSTDTQYF. For the CDR3, the DNA is TGCGCCAGCAGCTTGCGGTTAGCGGGGGTTAGCACAGATACGCAGTATTTT. V usage is TRBV5-1 and J usage is TRBJ2-3; TRBD2 matches at 9 bases. CDR1 is SGHRS and CDR2 is YFSETQ in the germline V gene. This CDR3 is 17 amino acids long. V dropped 1 base and J dropped 0; count of bases not matched to a gene: 6.